The entry below gives a single T cell receptor beta chain sequence along with its context. The CDR3 has 12 residues. The V end lost 4 bases, the J end lost 3 bases, and 10 bases lay between the germline ends. Germline V lookup: CDR1 SQVTM, CDR2 ANQGSEA. Per the original methods: Nucleated cell counts were estimated from reference gene primer amplification. Sequencing was performed with immunoSEQ multiplex PCR; in TCRdb, only in-frame clones are kept and a portion is missing. From that table come the V and J calls and clone size; the DNA was used to work out D and trimming. The data contain about 220,000 clones, approximately 80% of them seen just once; the ten biggest clones take up roughly 12%. This entry is derived from a study of blood T cell repertoires in COVID-19. Overall study context: Collection of acute and convalescent COVID-19 samples took place in the United States, Italy and Spain. T cells, B-cell-depleted T cells, or PBMCs supplied cDNA or gDNA.

The TCR sequence derives from a human donor in a cohort sampled during active COVID-19. Material for sequencing was peripheral blood. The J gene is TRBJ2-7, the V gene TRBV29-1; the D is unclear. CDR3 sequence reads: CSVGTVSYEQYF. In DNA form, the CDR3 reads TGCAGCGTTGGAACAGTCAGCTACGAGCAGTACTTC.